This T cell receptor (beta chain) was obtained from a study of cytomegalovirus exposure and HLA in healthy donors. Study details: A subsequent analysis reported that the 100 to 150 validation repertoires were produced on the same platform that had also been used for the 666 first-cohort repertoires. Study-level findings and limits: The authors listed 164 TCR beta chains as cytomegalovirus-associated. Among the CMV-associated chains, a few were confirmed in vitro as specific for CMV antigens.

Points on this clone: The target antigen is unknown.

Germline values: CDR1 SGHNT, CDR2 YYREEE (reference sequence). The V gene lost 2 bases and the J gene lost 0 bases, with 11 bases spanning the gap. This CDR3 is 15 amino acids long. The protocol was immunoSEQ multiplex PCR, while the TCRdb copy is restricted to in-frame clones and leaves out a portion. The sample has approximately 190,000 clones; roughly 88% are singletons. The approximately 120-subject validation cohort, separate from the roughly 670-subject first cohort, included the donors. Source material: PBMCs. The clonotype was recovered from a woman in her thirties in good health and CMV-seropositive. The J gene is TRBJ1-1, the V gene TRBV5-4, with D hard to call. CDR3 protein: CASSFVNAVNTEAFF. Written as DNA, the CDR3 is TGTGCCAGCAGCTTCGTAAACGCAGTGAACACTGAAGCTTTCTTT.